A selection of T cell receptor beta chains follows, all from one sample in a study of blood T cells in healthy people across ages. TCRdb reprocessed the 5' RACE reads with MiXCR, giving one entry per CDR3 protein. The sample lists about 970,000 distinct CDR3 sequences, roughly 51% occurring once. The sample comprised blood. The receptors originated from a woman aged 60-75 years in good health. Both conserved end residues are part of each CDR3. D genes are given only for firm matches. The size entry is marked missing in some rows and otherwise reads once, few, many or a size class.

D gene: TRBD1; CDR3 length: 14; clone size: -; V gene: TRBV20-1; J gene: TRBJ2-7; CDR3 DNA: TGCAGTGCTAGAGATACCCGGGACAGCGACGAGCAGTACTTC; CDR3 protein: CSARDTRDSDEQYF
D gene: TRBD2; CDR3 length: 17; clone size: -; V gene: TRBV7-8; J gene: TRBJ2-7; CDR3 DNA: TGTGCCAGCAGACCTACCTCCCTAGCGGGAGGGTTGAACGAGCAGTACTTC; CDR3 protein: CASRPTSLAGGLNEQYF
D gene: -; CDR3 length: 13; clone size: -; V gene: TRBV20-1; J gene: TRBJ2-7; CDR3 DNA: TGCAGTGCTAGGTTGTCGGGAGTGAACGAGCAGTACTTC; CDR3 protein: CSARLSGVNEQYF
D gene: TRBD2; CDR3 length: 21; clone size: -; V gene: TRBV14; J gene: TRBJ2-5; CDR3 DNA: TGTACCAGCAGCCTTAGACATCTCCCTAGAGGTGCTGCTGGCGGGAGAGAGACCCAGTACTTC; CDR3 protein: CTSSLRHLPRGAAGGRETQYF
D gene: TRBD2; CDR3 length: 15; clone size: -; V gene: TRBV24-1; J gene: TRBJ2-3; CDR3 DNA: TGTGCCACCAGTGACAGCGGGAGGGGCACAGATACGCAGTATTTT; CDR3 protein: CATSDSGRGTDTQYF
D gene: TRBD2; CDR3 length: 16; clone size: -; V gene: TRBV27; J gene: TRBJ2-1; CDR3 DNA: TGTGCCAGCAGCCACCTAGCGGGAGGCTCCTACAATGAGCAGTTCTTC; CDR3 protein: CASSHLAGGSYNEQFF
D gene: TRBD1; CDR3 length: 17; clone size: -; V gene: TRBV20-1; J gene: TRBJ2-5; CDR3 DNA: TGCAATGCTAGAGGCCAGGGGGAAGGCAGTTTTCAAGAGACCCAGTACTTC; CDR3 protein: CNARGQGEGSFQETQYF
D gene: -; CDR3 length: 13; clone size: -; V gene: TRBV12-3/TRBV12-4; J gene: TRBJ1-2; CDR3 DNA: TGTGCCAGCATGGCCAGCGGCGGGTTAGGCTACACCTTC; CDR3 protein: CASMASGGLGYTF
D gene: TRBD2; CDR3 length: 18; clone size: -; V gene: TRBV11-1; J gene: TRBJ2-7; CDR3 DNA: TGTGCCAGCAGCTTAGTTTCCGGACTAGCGGGGAGGGACCATGAGCAGTACTTC; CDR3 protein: CASSLVSGLAGRDHEQYF
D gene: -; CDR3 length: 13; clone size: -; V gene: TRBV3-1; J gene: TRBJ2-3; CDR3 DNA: TGTGCCAGCAGGGACAGCTTCACAGATACGCAGTATTTT; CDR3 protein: CASRDSFTDTQYF
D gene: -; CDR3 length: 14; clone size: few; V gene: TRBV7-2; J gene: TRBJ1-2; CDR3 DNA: TGTGCCAGCAGCTTACTTGGAGCTAACTATGGCTACACCTTC; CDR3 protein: CASSLLGANYGYTF
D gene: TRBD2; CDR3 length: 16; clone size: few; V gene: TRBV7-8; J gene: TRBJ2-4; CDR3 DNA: TGTGCCAGCAGTCCGGGGAGGGCCTTAGCCAAAAACATTCAGTACTTC; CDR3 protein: CASSPGRALAKNIQYF
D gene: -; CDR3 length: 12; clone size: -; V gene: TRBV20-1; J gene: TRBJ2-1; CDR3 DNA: TGCAGTGCTAGGAGTGGCAACAATGAGCAGTTCTTC; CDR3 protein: CSARSGNNEQFF
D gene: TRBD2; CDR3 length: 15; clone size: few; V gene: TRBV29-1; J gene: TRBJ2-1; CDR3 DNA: TGCAGCGTTGAAGGACTAGCGGGAGGGGGAGATGAGCAGTTCTTC; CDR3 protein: CSVEGLAGGGDEQFF
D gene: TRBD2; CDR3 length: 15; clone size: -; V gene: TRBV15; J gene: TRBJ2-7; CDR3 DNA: TGTGCCACCAGCAGAGGATACGGGAGGGCCAGCGAGCAGTACTTC; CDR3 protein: CATSRGYGRASEQYF
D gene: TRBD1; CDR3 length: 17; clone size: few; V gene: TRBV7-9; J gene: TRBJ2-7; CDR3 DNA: TGTGCCAGCAGCCCCCGATTAGGGACAGGGACTTTATACGAGCAGTACTTC; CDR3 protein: CASSPRLGTGTLYEQYF
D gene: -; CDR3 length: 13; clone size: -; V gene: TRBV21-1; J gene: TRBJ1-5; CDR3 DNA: TGTGCCCTCCAGAGAGGGGGCAATCAGCCCCAGCATTTT; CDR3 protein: CALQRGGNQPQHF
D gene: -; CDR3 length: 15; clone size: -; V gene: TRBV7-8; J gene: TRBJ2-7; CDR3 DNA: TGTGCCAGCAGGCCCGCGGGGTGGGGGGCTTTCGAGCAGTACTTC; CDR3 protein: CASRPAGWGAFEQYF
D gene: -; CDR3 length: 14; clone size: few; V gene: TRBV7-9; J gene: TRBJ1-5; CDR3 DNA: TGTGCCAGCAGCTTAGGGCACATTGGCGAGCCCCAGCATTTT; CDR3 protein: CASSLGHIGEPQHF
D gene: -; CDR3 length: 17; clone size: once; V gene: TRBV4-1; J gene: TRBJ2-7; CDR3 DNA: TGCGCCAGCAGCCAAGTAGCTTTGTCCCCCTCCACTTACGAGCAGTACTTC; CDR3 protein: CASSQVALSPSTYEQYF
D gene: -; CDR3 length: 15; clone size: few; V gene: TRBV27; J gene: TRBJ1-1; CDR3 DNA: TGTGCCAGCAGTTTAAGCCGGGGATTGCCGACTGAAGCTTTCTTT; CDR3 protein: CASSLSRGLPTEAFF
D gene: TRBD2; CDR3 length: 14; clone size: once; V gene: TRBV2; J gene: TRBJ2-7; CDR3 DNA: TGTGCCAGCAGAACTTCTAGCGGGAGCTACGAGCAGTACTTC; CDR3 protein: CASRTSSGSYEQYF
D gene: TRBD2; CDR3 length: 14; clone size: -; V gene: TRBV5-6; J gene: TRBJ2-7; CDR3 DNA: TGTGCCAGCAGCTACGACAGCGGGACCTACGAGCAGTACTTC; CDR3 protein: CASSYDSGTYEQYF
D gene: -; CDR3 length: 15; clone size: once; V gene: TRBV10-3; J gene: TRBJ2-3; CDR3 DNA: TGTGCCATCAGTGAGTCCGGCGGGAGCACAGATACGCAGTATTTT; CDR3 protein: CAISESGGSTDTQYF
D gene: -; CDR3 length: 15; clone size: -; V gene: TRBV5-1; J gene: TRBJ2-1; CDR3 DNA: TGCGCCAGCACCCCTGGGTGGCAGTCCTACAATGAGCAGTTCTTC; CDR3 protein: CASTPGWQSYNEQFF
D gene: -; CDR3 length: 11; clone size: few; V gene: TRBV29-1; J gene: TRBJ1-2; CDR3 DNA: TGCAGCGGGCTGGGGAAAGAGGGCTACACCTTC; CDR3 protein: CSGLGKEGYTF
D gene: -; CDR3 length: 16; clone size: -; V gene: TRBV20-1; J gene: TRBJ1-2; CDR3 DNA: TGCAGTGCTAGTTATGGATCTACGGATCCCAAGCATGGCTACACCTTC; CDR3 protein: CSASYGSTDPKHGYTF
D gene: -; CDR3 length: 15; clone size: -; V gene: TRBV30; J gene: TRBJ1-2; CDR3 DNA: TGTGCCTGGAGGTGGGCAGAACTATTGGGCTATGGCTACACCTTC; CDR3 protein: CAWRWAELLGYGYTF
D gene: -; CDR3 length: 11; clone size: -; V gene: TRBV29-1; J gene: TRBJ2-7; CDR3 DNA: TGCAGCGTTCACGGGTTCCACGAGCAGTACTTC; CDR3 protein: CSVHGFHEQYF
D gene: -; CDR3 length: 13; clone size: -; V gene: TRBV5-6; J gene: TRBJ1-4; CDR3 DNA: TGTGCCAGCAGACCCGGAGGAAATGAAAAACTGTTTTTT; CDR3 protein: CASRPGGNEKLFF
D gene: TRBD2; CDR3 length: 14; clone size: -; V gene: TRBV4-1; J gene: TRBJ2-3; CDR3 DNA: TGCGCCAGCAAGACTAGCGGGATCACAGATACGCAGTATTTT; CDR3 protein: CASKTSGITDTQYF
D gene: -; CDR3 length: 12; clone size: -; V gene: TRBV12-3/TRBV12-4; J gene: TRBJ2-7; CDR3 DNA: TGTGCCAGCAGTGCGGTCTCCTACGAGCAGTACTTC; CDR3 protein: CASSAVSYEQYF